This entry features one TCR beta chain sequence. This specimen belongs to a study of control samples from healthy donors and cancer patients. The method was immunoSEQ multiplex PCR; TCRdb's version includes in-frame clones alone and lacks a portion of them. This sample carries about 130,000 clones, 75% to 95% of them seen once, and the ten largest clones take more than 6.5%. The CDR3 totals 15 residues. CDR1 is MNHEY and CDR2 is SVGAGI in the germline V gene. Trimming left V 0 bases short and J 4 bases short, with 12 bases between. Sequencing was done on a sample of blood. V gene TRBV6-5 combines with J gene TRBJ1-1, with D maybe TRBD1 (5 bases). This clonotype originated in a man younger than 35 in good health. The CDR3 is CASSYSPDGGTEAFF. The CDR3 bases are TGTGCCAGCAGTTACTCGCCGGACGGGGGCACTGAAGCTTTCTTT.